These 22 T cell receptor beta chains originate from one sample sequenced in a study of CD8 T cells in ankylosing spondylitis. Study observations and caveats: Among TCR beta sequences, a motif of roughly 8 highly homologous variants appeared characteristic of ankylosing spondylitis blood.

For these TCRs, the target antigens are not known. TCRdb itself ran the 5' RACE reads through MiXCR, one entry per CDR3 protein. The sample consists of fewer than 550,000 distinct CDR3 sequences, roughly 5.2% of them appearing once. The sequenced sample was blood, either unsorted or a sorted T cell fraction (not recorded which). These receptors all stem from a male donor with ankylosing spondylitis.

Worth noting for this clonotype: A much larger clone differs by one base, so this may be a read error. The chain joins TRBV4-2 to TRBJ2-2, with 7 bases identical to TRBD1. CDR1 and CDR2 from the germline V gene are LGHNA and YNFKEQ. V lost 3 bases, J lost 2 bases, and 3 bases stayed unmatched. The CDR3 has 15 amino acids. CDR3 DNA: TGTGCCAGCAGCCAGGGACAGATAAACACCGGGGAGCTGTTTTTT. This encodes CASSQGQINTGELFF.

This clonotype was seen many times. The V call is TRBV29-1, the J call TRBJ1-1; D is unclear. Trimming took off 3 bases at V and 0 bases at J, with 8 bases between the two ends. CDR1 and CDR2 (germline): SQVTM, ANQGSEA. This CDR3 comprises 13 residues. The CDR3 bases are TGCAGCGTTGAGCTCAGAATGAACACTGAAGCTTTCTTT. Translated: CSVELRMNTEAFF.

This clonotype has at least ten counts. The V call is TRBV28, the J call TRBJ2-5, with 7 nucleotides matching TRBD1. V dropped 5 bases and J dropped 2; count of bases not matched to a gene: 8. The CDR3 loop spans 15 amino acids. CDR1 is MDHEN, CDR2 SYDVKM, per germline. This CDR3 reads CASSLPGTVQETQYF. Here the CDR3 DNA reads TGTGCCAGCAGTCTACCCGGGACAGTTCAAGAGACCCAGTACTTC.

This clonotype came up many times. The V and J genes are TRBV20-1 and TRBJ1-5; possible D gene TRBD1, 5 bases. Germline loops: CDR1 DFQATT, CDR2 SNEGSKA (reference sequence). The CDR3 loop spans 13 amino acids. Trimming left V 7 bases short and J 4 bases short, with 14 bases between. The CDR3 spells CSVPPGPNQPQHF. DNA of the CDR3: TGCAGTGTTCCTCCGGGACCTAATCAGCCCCAGCATTTT.

This clonotype was counted ten times or more. J is TRBJ2-1 and V is TRBV5-1, with 9 bases that match TRBD2. From germline, CDR1 is SGHRS and CDR2 YFSETQ. Trimming cost V 2 bases and J 4 bases; bases outside gene matches: 7. The CDR3 is made up of 16 amino acids. CDR3 residues: CASSFKRGAPYNEQFF. The CDR3 DNA reads TGCGCCAGCAGCTTTAAGCGGGGGGCCCCTTACAATGAGCAGTTCTTC.

This clonotype came up many times. The junction differs from germline at one of its ends, possibly a read error. The V gene is TRBV5-1, the J gene TRBJ1-1, with TRBD1 matching 9 bases. This CDR3 contains 14 residues. CDR1 is SGHRS and CDR2 is YFSETQ in the germline V gene. CDR3 loop: CASSSGQGGTEAFF. The CDR3 nucleotides read TGTGCCAGCAGTTCGGGACAGGGAGGCACTGAAGCTTTCTTT.

The chain carries TRBV6-1 and TRBJ2-2; 9 nucleotides align to TRBD1. Germline-derived CDR1 and CDR2 are MNHNS and SASEGT. Trimming removed 6 bases from V and 5 bases from J; junction bases left unmatched: 4. There are 14 residues in the CDR3. CDR3: CASRGQGGTGELFF. In DNA form, the CDR3 reads TGTGCCAGCAGGGGACAGGGTGGGACCGGGGAGCTGTTTTTT.

The chain is built from TRBV28 and TRBJ1-1, with D maybe TRBD1 (5 bases). The CDR3 spans 14 residues. V lost 5 bases and J 7 bases, leaving 17 bases between the germline ends. Looked up from germline, CDR1 is MDHEN and CDR2 is SYDVKM. The CDR3 DNA sequence: TGTGCCAGCAGTCCGATATGGGGGAGGATTGAAGCTTTCTTT. Its translation is CASSPIWGRIEAFF. Variable domain in full (rest from reference TRBV28 and TRBJ1-1): DVKVTQSSRYLVKRTGEKVFLECVQDMDHENMFWYRQDPGLGLRLIYFSYDVKMKEKGDIPEGYSVSREKKERFSLILESASTNQTSMYLCASSPIWGRIEAFFGQGTRLTVV.

This clonotype has a count of ten or more. The chain links TRBV9 to TRBJ1-1, with 7 bases aligning to TRBD1. The germline V gene has CDR1 SGDLS and CDR2 YYNGEE. The CDR3 spans 15 residues. The V segment lost 0 bases and the J segment 4 bases; nucleotides outside the gene matches: 6. CDR3 loop: CASSVEAAGGTEAFF. CDR3 bases: TGTGCCAGCAGCGTAGAGGCGGCAGGGGGCACTGAAGCTTTCTTT.

In its sample, this clonotype was seen many times. The chain is built from TRBV5-1 and TRBJ2-2; D may be TRBD2 (6 bases). Trimming took 2 bases from V and 5 from J, leaving 22 bases between them. Looked up from germline, CDR1 is SGHRS and CDR2 is YFSETQ. CDR3 length: 18 residues. The CDR3 bases are TGCGCCAGCAGCTTAGGAGGGAGCGTGGGCCTATCTACCGGGGAGCTGTTTTTT. It is translated as CASSLGGSVGLSTGELFF.

This clonotype appeared many times. The genes are TRBV12-3 or TRBV12-4 and TRBJ1-3; 9 nucleotides agree with TRBD1. The CDR3 covers 16 residues. Losses at the gene ends were 5 bases for V and 0 bases for J; bases not matched to a gene: 5. CDR3 sequence (DNA): TGTGCCAGCAGTAACAGGGGGCTTTCCTCTGGAAACACCATATATTTT. Amino acids: CASSNRGLSSGNTIYF.

Comment on this clonotype: The junction differs from germline at one of its ends, possibly a read error. The chain has TRBV5-6 and TRBJ2-7, with unresolved D. This CDR3 spans 13 amino acids. The V gene's germline CDR1 is SGHDT and CDR2 YYEEEE. CDR3 region: CASSLGVSCEQYF. The CDR3 DNA sequence: TGTGCCAGCAGCTTGGGCGTCTCCTGCGAGCAGTACTTC.

This clonotype was seen at least ten times. V is TRBV25-1 and J is TRBJ2-1; 8 bases align to TRBD1. The trim removed 6 bases at V and 7 bases at J, leaving 8 bases unmatched. The CDR3 consists of 14 residues. Germline loops: CDR1 MGHDK, CDR2 SYGVNS. The CDR3 loop reads CASSGGQGVNEQFF. In DNA, the CDR3 is TGTGCCAGCAGCGGAGGACAGGGAGTGAATGAGCAGTTCTTC.

The table lists this clonotype with many counts. The rearrangement uses TRBV11-2 and TRBJ2-3; no firm D call. CDR3 length: 14 amino acids. Trimming removed 5 bases from V and 2 bases from J, with 11 bases in between. Germline values: CDR1 SGHAT, CDR2 FQNNGV. The CDR3, as DNA: TGTGCCAGCAGCCGGTGGGCCCACACAGATACGCAGTATTTT. Amino acid sequence: CASSRWAHTDTQYF.

This clonotype was seen many times. The rearrangement links TRBV29-1 to TRBJ1-1; TRBD1 agrees at 8 bases. The germline V gene has CDR1 SQVTM and CDR2 ANQGSEA. The V segment lost 6 bases and the J segment 1 base; nucleotides outside the gene matches: 4. This CDR3 is 13 amino acids long. The CDR3 bases are TGCAGCGTCGCCACAGGGGGGAACACTGAAGCTTTCTTT. Its protein product is CSVATGGNTEAFF.

The sample holds many counts of this clonotype. The V and J genes are TRBV6-5 and TRBJ1-6; tentatively, D is TRBD1 (5 bases). Trimming cost V 0 bases and J 6 bases, with 9 bases left between them. Germline loops: CDR1 MNHEY, CDR2 SVGAGI. This CDR3 region has 15 residues. The CDR3 protein is CASSYSPGFNSPLHF. The CDR3 DNA reads TGTGCCAGCAGTTACTCCCCAGGGTTTAATTCACCCCTCCACTTT.

Of note for this clonotype: A much larger clone sits a single nucleotide away, making a read error possible. The chain is built from TRBV18 and TRBJ1-6; the D is unclear. CDR3 size: 15 residues. Germline V lookup: CDR1 KGHSH, CDR2 LQKENI. V dropped 6 bases and J dropped 3 bases, with 12 bases sitting between them. The CDR3 nucleotides read TGTGCCAGCTCGATGGAGGTCAGCTATAATTCACCCCTCCACTTT. Encoded protein: CASSMEVSYNSPLHF.

This clonotype was found many times. The chain is built from TRBV28 and TRBJ2-7; a possible D gene is TRBD1 (5 bases). Trimming left V 3 bases short and J 2 bases short, with 14 bases between. Germline V gives CDR1 MDHEN, CDR2 SYDVKM. There are 15 residues in the CDR3. The CDR3 bases are TGTGCCAGCAGTTTCGGGTTGCAGGGTACCTACGAGCAGTACTTC. Translating it yields CASSFGLQGTYEQYF.

This clonotype was seen many times. The V and J genes are TRBV6-1 and TRBJ1-4, with 9 bases lining up with TRBD1. Trimming cost V 7 bases and J 7 bases; bases outside gene matches: 7. The length of the CDR3 is 14 residues. CDR1 MNHNS and CDR2 SASEGT come from the germline V gene. This CDR3 is CASKQGAVGEKLFF. CDR3 nucleotides: TGTGCCAGCAAACAGGGGGCAGTTGGTGAAAAACTGTTTTTT.

This clonotype was found many times. This chain's CDR3 is CSAQGNGETQYF. Here the CDR3 DNA reads TGCAGTGCCCAGGGAAATGGAGAGACCCAGTACTTC. The J gene is TRBJ2-5, the V gene TRBV20-1; D perhaps matches TRBD1 (5 bases). This CDR3 contains 12 residues. V lost 6 bases and J lost 4, with 12 bases in between. Germline CDR1 is DFQATT and CDR2 is SNEGSKA (reference sequence).

A few counts support this clonotype. V usage is TRBV7-9 and J usage is TRBJ2-5, with TRBD2 matching 7 bases. After removal of 5 bases from V and 4 bases from J, the junction contained 7 bases not matched to a gene. CDR1 is SEHNR and CDR2 is FQNEAQ in the germline V gene (reference sequence). The CDR3 runs 14 residues. The CDR3 sequence: CASSLWTSTETQYF. CDR3 sequence (DNA): TGTGCCAGCAGCCTCTGGACTAGTACAGAGACCCAGTACTTC.

This clonotype occurred many times. The CDR3 spells CASSLWSPHEQYF. The CDR3 DNA reads as TGTGCCAGCAGCTTGTGGTCCCCCCACGAGCAGTACTTC. The rearrangement uses TRBV7-2 and TRBJ2-7; D call uncertain. Germline CDR1 and CDR2: SGHTA and FQGNSA. The V gene lost 3 bases and the J gene lost 5 bases, with 11 bases spanning the gap. This CDR3 region has 13 residues.